This record covers a single T cell receptor beta chain. Its cognate antigen has yet to be identified. Base qualities are missing; no much larger clone stands one base away. Library preparation was by PCR. Sequencing instrument: Illumina HiSeq 2500. TCR libraries were prepared with molecular barcoding, using unique molecular identifiers to normalize TCRbeta repertoire quantification. TCRdb applied fastp at Q25 and MiXCR to the public reads, then kept only in-frame beta chains. Entries are consolidated by CDR3 protein sequence, retaining the most common genes and DNA. The table for this sample lists 500,000 to 600,000 distinct CDR3 sequences; 32% of them were counted only once. The ten largest clonotypes hold 2% to 3% of the sample. CDR1 and CDR2 are drawn from the germline V gene: SQVTM, ANQGSEA. V is pared back by 4 bases and J by 3 bases, with 15 bases lying between the germline termini. The CDR3 contains 14 residues, cysteine and phenylalanine counted. This entry keeps only the CDR3 DNA: 42 bases, framed from base 1.

These data come from a study of T-cell reconstitution after alpha-beta-depleted transplantation in children (dated by TCRdb to the mid-2010s). Regarding the research as a whole: Using TCR repertoire profiling, the study quantitatively followed how T-cell immune reconstitution unfolded in children after TCRalphabeta/CD19-depleted allogeneic hematopoietic cell transplantation.

The sequence was obtained from a human donor who donated a stem cell graft to a child with aplastic anemia. The chain employs TRBV29-1 and TRBJ2-5, with an unclear D gene assignment. This specimen was PBMCs from the stem cell graft donor, taken from the stem cell graft. The DNA sequence reads TGCAGCGTTGCGTCCCGACATGTCGAAGAGACCCAGTACTTC. Its coded protein is CSVASRHVEETQYF.